The present entry profiles one T cell receptor beta chain with its context. It may be a read error: a sequence one base away is much more abundant. Trimming took 7 bases from V and 0 from J, leaving 10 bases between them. The germline CDR1 and CDR2 sequences are SQVTM and ANQGSEA. This CDR3 has 14 residues. The data are from a study of blood T cells in healthy people across ages. For the second PCR, which ran for about 7 to 11 cycles, a sample-barcoded 5' primer and a J-beta primer mix were used. TCRdb redid the calling of the 5' RACE reads with MiXCR, one entry per CDR3 protein. The sample lists around 1.7 million distinct CDR3 sequences; over 25% were seen once.

This receptor was taken from a woman in her twenties or thirties in good health. The rearrangement uses TRBV29-1 and TRBJ2-6; D is undetermined. Material: blood. The CDR3 is CSASRSSGANVLTF. CDR3 in DNA: TGCAGCGCTTCAAGATCCTCTGGGGCCAACGTCCTGACTTTC.